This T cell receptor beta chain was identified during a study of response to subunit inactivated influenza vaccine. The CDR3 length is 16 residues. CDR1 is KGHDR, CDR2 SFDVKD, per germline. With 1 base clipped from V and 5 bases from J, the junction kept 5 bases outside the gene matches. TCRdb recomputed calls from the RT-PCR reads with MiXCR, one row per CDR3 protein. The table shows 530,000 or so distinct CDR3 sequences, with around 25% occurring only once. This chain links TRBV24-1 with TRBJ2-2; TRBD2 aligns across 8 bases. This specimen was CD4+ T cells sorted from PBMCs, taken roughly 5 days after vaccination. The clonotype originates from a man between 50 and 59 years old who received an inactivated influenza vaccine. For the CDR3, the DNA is TGTGCCACCAGTGATTTAGCGGGAGCCGCAACCGGGGAGCTGTTTTTT. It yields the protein CATSDLAGAATGELFF.